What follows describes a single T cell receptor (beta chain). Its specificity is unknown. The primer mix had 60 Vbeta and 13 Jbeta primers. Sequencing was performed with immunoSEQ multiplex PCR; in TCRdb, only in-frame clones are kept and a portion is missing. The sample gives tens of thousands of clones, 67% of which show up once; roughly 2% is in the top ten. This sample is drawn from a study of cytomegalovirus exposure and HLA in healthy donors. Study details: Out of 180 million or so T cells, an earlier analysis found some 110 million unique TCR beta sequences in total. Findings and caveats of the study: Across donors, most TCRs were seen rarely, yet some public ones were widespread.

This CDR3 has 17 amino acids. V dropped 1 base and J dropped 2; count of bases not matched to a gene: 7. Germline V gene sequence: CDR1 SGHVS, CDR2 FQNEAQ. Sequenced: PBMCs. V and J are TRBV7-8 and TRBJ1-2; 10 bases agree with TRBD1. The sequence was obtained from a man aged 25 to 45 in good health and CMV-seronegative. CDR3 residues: CASSLVGTGDLNYGYTF. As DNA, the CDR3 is TGTGCCAGCAGCTTAGTCGGGACAGGGGATCTAAACTATGGCTACACCTTC.